The 14 T cell receptor beta chains in this list originate from one sample, sequenced in a study of a mutant IDH1 vaccine in newly diagnosed glioma. Assay used: immunoSEQ multiplex PCR; TCRdb lists only in-frame clones, some missing. The sample records 65,000 to 70,000 clones, around 80% being singletons. This sample's time point: baseline, week 1 (first vaccination visit). Described treatment: pre-vaccination baseline after standard-of-care therapy. The sample was peripheral blood mononuclear cells (PBMCs), taken from a glioma patient treated with radiotherapy, temozolomide or both. The receptors originated from a woman between 18 and 30 years old with glioma. Some clones in this sample may be carry-over from other donors' samples.

This clone was seen once. This chain joins TRBV23-1 and TRBJ2-5, with D unclear. TRBV23-1 carries the ORF label, with uncertain function. The CDR3 has 18 residues. The germline V and J ends were trimmed by 2 bases and 0 bases, with 19 bases remaining between them. CDR3 in DNA: TGCGCCAGCAGTCAACCCAAGCCCCGACGAACGTACCAAGAGACCCAGTACTTC. The encoded protein is CASSQPKPRRTYQETQYF.

The chain couples TRBV13 to TRBJ1-4; 7 positions match TRBD1. Germline values: CDR1 PRHDT, CDR2 FYEKMQ (reference sequence). V dropped 5 bases and J dropped 14; count of bases not matched to a gene: 17. The CDR3 length is 15 residues. The CDR3, as DNA: TGTGCCAGCAGCCTAGTTTCTGGGACAGAAGGAGATCTGTTTTTT. This translates into CASSLVSGTEGDLFF. Full variable domain (outside the CDR3, taken from reference TRBV13 and TRBJ1-4): AAGVIQSPRHLIKEKRETATLKCYPIPRHDTVYWYQQGPGQDPQFLISFYEKMQSDKGSIPDRFSAQQFSDYHSELNMSSLELGDSALYFCASSLVSGTEGDLFFGSGTQLSVL.

Only a few counts were recorded for this clone. The rearrangement links TRBV6-6 to TRBJ1-4; a possible D gene is TRBD1 (6 bases). This CDR3 region has 16 residues. The V and J ends lost 2 bases and 0 bases respectively, with 10 bases between them. Germline CDR1 MNHNY, CDR2 SVGAGI (reference sequence). The CDR3 coding sequence is TGTGCCAGCAGTTACGGACAGATCGCAACTAATGAAAAACTGTTTTTT. Amino acids: CASSYGQIATNEKLFF.

The J gene is TRBJ1-2, the V gene TRBV29-1, with TRBD1 matching 10 bases. The germline V gene encodes CDR1 SQVTM and CDR2 ANQGSEA. The CDR3 is 14 residues long. V trimming: 3 bases; J trimming: 4 bases; junction bases outside the gene matches: 5. DNA for the CDR3: TGCAGCGTTGAGGGGGGGACAGGGGCCTATGGCTACACCTTC. Translation: CSVEGGTGAYGYTF.

This clone was detected only a few times. The CDR3 DNA is TGTGCCAGCAGTGAACGGCACTCGAACACTGAAGCTTTCTTT. Translating it yields CASSERHSNTEAFF. The V gene is TRBV25-1, the J gene TRBJ1-1; D uncertain. This CDR3 region has 14 residues. Germline V gene data show CDR1 as MGHDK and CDR2 as SYGVNS. Deletions cut 2 bases from V and 1 base from J, with 8 bases between. Supplemented by reference TRBV25-1 and TRBJ1-1, the full variable domain reads EADIYQTPRYLVIGTGKKITLECSQTMGHDKMYWYQQDPGMELHLIHYSYGVNSTEKGDLSSESTVSRIRTEHFPLTLESARPSHTSQYLCASSERHSNTEAFFGQGTRLTVV.

The rearrangement uses TRBV5-6 and TRBJ1-4; D might be TRBD1 (5 bases). The V gene's germline CDR1 is SGHDT and CDR2 YYEEEE. V gave up 6 bases and J gave up 6 bases, with 12 bases separating them. CDR3 length: 13 residues. The CDR3 coding sequence is TGTGCCAGCACCCCGATGGGGGATGAAAAACTGTTTTTT. Its translation: CASTPMGDEKLFF. The whole variable domain, remainder taken from reference TRBV5-6 and TRBJ1-4, is DAGVTQSPTHLIKTRGQQVTLRCSPKSGHDTVSWYQQALGQGPQFIFQYYEEEERQRGNFPDRFSGHQFPNYSSELNVNALLLGDSALYLCASTPMGDEKLFFGSGTQLSVL.

There are a few counts of this clone. J is TRBJ1-1 and V is TRBV9, with D maybe TRBD1 (6 bases). The V gene's germline CDR1 is SGDLS and CDR2 YYNGEE. The V and J ends lost 0 bases and 4 bases respectively, with 7 bases between them. This CDR3 spans 13 amino acids. The DNA of the CDR3 is TGTGCCAGCAGCGTAGGGGGGGCCACTGAAGCTTTCTTT. Translation gives CASSVGGATEAFF.

V gene TRBV7-9 combines with J gene TRBJ1-1, with a tentative D call TRBD1 (5 bases). CDR1 and CDR2 from the germline V gene are SEHNR and FQNEAQ (reference sequence). The CDR3 length is 13 residues. Trimming removed 5 bases at V and 3 bases at J, with 10 bases between. The CDR3 reads CASSPSGYTEAFF. The CDR3 DNA follows: TGTGCCAGCAGCCCCTCAGGGTACACTGAAGCTTTCTTT. Together with reference TRBV7-9 and TRBJ1-1, the CDR3 gives the full variable domain: DTGVSQNPRHKITKRGQNVTFRCDPISEHNRLYWYRQTLGQGPEFLTYFQNEAQLEKSRLLSDRFSAERPKGSFSTLEIQRTEQGDSAMYLCASSPSGYTEAFFGQGTRLTVV.

This chain joins TRBV7-9 and TRBJ2-2; D is possibly TRBD1 (6 bases). Germline V gene sequence: CDR1 SEHNR, CDR2 FQNEAQ (reference sequence). V was shortened by 4 bases and J by 0 bases, with 12 bases between the two germline ends. The CDR3 has 16 residues. The CDR3 DNA reads as TGTGCCAGCAGCTCGCCGGGACATGCGAACACCGGGGAGCTGTTTTTT. Translation gives CASSSPGHANTGELFF.

The rearrangement joins TRBV7-8 to TRBJ2-1, with TRBD2 matching over 7 bases. This CDR3 is 16 amino acids long. The V segment lost 2 bases and the J segment 8 bases; nucleotides outside the gene matches: 12. The germline V gene encodes CDR1 SGHVS and CDR2 FQNEAQ. The CDR3 here is CASSLSRGSPGDEQFF. In nucleotides, the CDR3 is TGTGCCAGCAGCTTAAGTCGCGGGAGCCCAGGCGATGAGCAGTTCTTC.

This clone was picked up a small number of times. This chain connects TRBV19 to TRBJ1-2; 8 nucleotides align to TRBD1. CDR1 LNHDA and CDR2 SQIVND come from the germline V gene (reference sequence). This CDR3 has 13 residues. Trimming took 9 bases from V and 7 from J; bases not matched to a gene: 10. The CDR3 DNA follows: TGTGCCAGCCTGCCCCAGGGGGCTGCTGGCTACACCTTC. Protein: CASLPQGAAGYTF.

The table lists this clone with a few counts. The J gene is TRBJ1-1, the V gene TRBV29-1; D remains unclear. Trimming left V 7 bases short and J 6 bases short, with 12 bases between. This CDR3 spans 11 amino acids. The germline CDR1 and CDR2 sequences are SQVTM and ANQGSEA. DNA of the CDR3: TGCAGCGCCTCCCTGGGATCTGAAGCTTTCTTT. The encoded protein is CSASLGSEAFF.

A single count supports this clone. The chain joins TRBV7-9 to TRBJ2-4; the match to TRBD1 covers 8 bases. This CDR3 is 16 amino acids long. With 5 bases clipped from V and 0 bases from J, the junction kept 6 bases outside the gene matches. Germline CDR1 SEHNR, CDR2 FQNEAQ (reference sequence). CDR3 loop: CASSLHRGVAKNIQYF. CDR3 sequence (DNA): TGTGCCAGCAGCCTCCACAGGGGGGTAGCCAAAAACATTCAGTACTTC.

This sequence joins TRBV7-3 and TRBJ1-1; D is unclear. The CDR3 is 15 residues long. V lost 4 bases, J lost 1 base, and 13 bases lay in between. Per the germline V gene, CDR1 is SGHTA and CDR2 is FQGTGA. The CDR3 sequence is CASSSPYTENTEAFF. The CDR3 bases are TGTGCCAGCAGCTCTCCTTATACGGAGAACACTGAAGCTTTCTTT.